Listed here are 20 T cell receptor beta chains from one sample, sequenced in a study of spatial heterogeneity in lung cancer. General observations from the study: Expanded alpha and beta TCR counts within tumors tracked tumor mutation counts.

TCRdb re-analysed the 5' RACE reads in MiXCR, keeping a single row per CDR3 protein. The profile covers about 9,800 distinct CDR3 sequences, with 5.5% to 7.5% appearing a single time and over 9% taken by the ten largest. No antigen has been assigned to these receptors. Time point indicated: sample taken at primary tumor resection. The sequencing here drew on lung tumor tissue, taken at surgery. The receptors here all came from a male donor with early-stage non-small cell lung cancer.

This clonotype has more than one count but fewer than ten. Within a library made for alpha chains, this beta chain is off target, and its count is uninformative. The gene calls are TRBV4-1 and TRBJ1-1; no firm D call. Germline CDR1 reads MGHRA; CDR2 reads YSYEKL. This CDR3 region has 13 residues. The V and J ends lost 4 bases and 0 bases respectively, with 6 bases between them. DNA for the CDR3: TGCGCCAGCAGCCTCCGCTTGAACACTGAAGCTTTCTTT. Protein product: CASSLRLNTEAFF.

This clonotype was recorded at least ten times. This beta chain is a stray sequence in a library constructed for alpha chains; its clone size is not meaningful. The chain combines TRBV28 with TRBJ2-1; TRBD1 is a possible D gene (7 bases). The CDR3 runs 14 residues. Trimming removed 10 bases from V and 9 bases from J, with 22 bases in between. Looked up from germline, CDR1 is MDHEN and CDR2 is SYDVKM. The CDR3 reads CATQGGLLGGEQFF. The CDR3 coding sequence is TGTGCCACCCAGGGGGGACTTCTCGGGGGTGAGCAGTTCTTC.

This clonotype was found many times. Since it is a stray read in a library aimed at alpha chains, this beta chain has a size that is not meaningful. V is TRBV6-5 and J is TRBJ1-6, with 12 nucleotides matching TRBD1. Germline CDR1 MNHEY, CDR2 SVGAGI. The CDR3 spans 18 residues. Losses at the gene ends were 4 bases for V and 3 bases for J; bases not matched to a gene: 7. CDR3 amino acids: CASSSAGTGGFYNSPLHF. The CDR3, as DNA: TGTGCCAGCAGTTCCGCCGGGACAGGGGGCTTCTATAATTCACCCCTCCACTTT.

This clonotype is judged medium-sized. Since it is a stray read in a library aimed at alpha chains, this beta chain has a size that is not meaningful. V gene TRBV6-5 combines with J gene TRBJ1-2; D remains unclear. Germline values: CDR1 MNHEY, CDR2 SVGAGI. The CDR3 has 14 residues. Trimming left V 6 bases short and J 8 bases short, with 19 bases between. The chain's CDR3 is CASSSRSLSQGYTF. Here the CDR3 DNA reads TGTGCCAGCAGCTCTAGATCGTTAAGTCAGGGCTACACCTTC.

By share, this clonotype ranks as medium-sized. Found in a library prepared for alpha chains, this beta chain is an off-target read, and its abundance has little meaning. The V call is TRBV5-1, the J call TRBJ2-3; D ambiguous. CDR3 size: 16 residues. The germline gives CDR1 SGHRS, CDR2 YFSETQ. Trimming shortened V by 2 bases and J by 2 bases, and 15 bases separated the two germline ends. The CDR3 protein is CASSLNGRSSTDTQYF. The CDR3 nucleotides read TGCGCCAGCAGCTTAAACGGTCGCTCCTCCACAGATACGCAGTATTTT.

This clonotype was detected ten times or more. The library was designed around alpha chains, so this beta chain is a stray read whose abundance carries little weight. The rearrangement joins TRBV5-4 to TRBJ1-3; D remains ambiguous. The V end lost 9 bases, the J end lost 0 bases, and 10 bases lay between the germline ends. CDR3 size: 13 residues. Germline lookup yields CDR1 SGHNT and CDR2 YYREEE (reference sequence). The CDR3 reads CATSRGSGNTIYF. The CDR3 bases are TGTGCCACATCACGCGGCTCTGGAAACACCATATATTTT.

This clonotype was observed many times. This beta chain is a stray sequence in a library constructed for alpha chains; its clone size is not meaningful. The rearrangement joins TRBV28 to TRBJ1-2; TRBD1 matches at 7 bases. Germline V gene data show CDR1 as MDHEN and CDR2 as SYDVKM. Trimming removed 3 bases from V and 7 bases from J; junction bases left unmatched: 11. CDR3 length: 15 amino acids. The CDR3 sequence is CASSLSRGLSGGYTF. CDR3 sequence (DNA): TGTGCCAGCAGTTTGAGTAGGGGGCTTAGCGGTGGCTACACCTTC.

This clonotype was observed many times. The library was designed around alpha chains, so this beta chain is a stray read whose abundance carries little weight. V and J are TRBV4-1 and TRBJ1-2; D is ambiguous. The germline gives CDR1 MGHRA, CDR2 YSYEKL. This CDR3 contains 17 residues. With 0 bases removed from V and 1 base from J, the gap between germline ends came to 15 bases. The DNA of the CDR3 is TGCGCCAGCAGCCAAGAGACCCGATCTCCGGTTAACTATGGCTACACCTTC. This sequence encodes CASSQETRSPVNYGYTF.

This clonotype is labeled as medium-sized. This beta chain is an unintended read in a library built for alpha chains; its size means little. The CDR3 nucleotides are TGTGCCAGCACCAAGTCTCACCCCGGGAATGAGCAGTTCTTC. Translated, it gives CASTKSHPGNEQFF. This rearrangement joins TRBV12-3 or TRBV12-4 to TRBJ2-1; D uncertain. This CDR3 has 14 amino acids. The V gene lost 7 bases and the J gene lost 7 bases, with 17 bases spanning the gap.

Ten or more counts support this clonotype. This beta chain came through as a stray read in a library set up for alpha chains, and its size says little. The rearrangement links TRBV14 to TRBJ2-4; a possible D gene is TRBD1 (5 bases). The CDR3 runs 18 residues. Germline-derived CDR1 and CDR2 are SGHDN and FVKESK. Trimming pared 1 base from V and 2 bases from J, leaving 18 bases between. The CDR3 bases are TGTGCCAGCAGCCAAGTTGGGTCCTCGGACACGTCCAAAAACATTCAGTACTTC. Translated, it gives CASSQVGSSDTSKNIQYF.

In this sample, this clonotype turned up many times. This beta chain is an unintended read in a library built for alpha chains; its size means little. The chain carries TRBV30 and TRBJ2-2, with 7 bases that match TRBD1. The CDR3 covers 14 residues. Germline lookup yields CDR1 GTSNPN and CDR2 SVGIG (reference sequence). Trimming at V came to 3 bases and at J to 4 bases, leaving 5 bases not matched to a gene. The CDR3 DNA reads as TGTGCCTGGAGATCGGGACAGTTCACCGGGGAGCTGTTTTTT. It encodes CAWRSGQFTGELFF.

This clonotype is labeled medium-sized. A library made for alpha chains picked up this beta chain off target, so its size means little. This rearrangement joins TRBV6-6 to TRBJ2-6; no firm D call. With 6 bases removed from V and 2 bases from J, the gap between germline ends came to 8 bases. Germline V lookup: CDR1 MNHNY, CDR2 SVGAGI (reference sequence). This CDR3 is built from 14 residues. CDR3 sequence: CASRLDPGANVLTF. CDR3 nucleotide sequence: TGTGCCAGCAGATTGGACCCTGGGGCCAACGTCCTGACTTTC.

The sample holds many counts of this clonotype. This beta chain is a stray read from a library made for alpha chains; its abundance is not meaningful. This chain joins TRBV10-3 and TRBJ2-6; 10 bases line up with TRBD1. CDR1 is ENHRY and CDR2 is SYGVKD in the germline V gene. The ends lost 10 bases at V and 2 bases at J; junction bases unmatched: 11. The CDR3 has 17 amino acids. CDR3 amino acids: CATRDRGGSPGANVLTF. The CDR3 nucleotides are TGTGCCACCCGGGACAGGGGAGGAAGCCCTGGGGCCAACGTCCTGACTTTC.

This clonotype was seen repeatedly, ten times or more. A library prepared for alpha chains yielded this beta chain as an off-target read; its size is of little meaning. The V gene is TRBV28, the J gene TRBJ1-5; D remains ambiguous. Trimming took off 5 bases at V and 7 bases at J, with 12 bases between the two ends. This CDR3 contains 13 residues. The V gene's germline CDR1 is MDHEN and CDR2 SYDVKM. This CDR3 reads CASSTYRRQPQHF. Written as DNA, the CDR3 is TGTGCCAGCAGTACCTACCGTCGCCAGCCCCAGCATTTT.

This clonotype was recorded at least ten times. This beta chain is a stray sequence in a library constructed for alpha chains; its clone size is not meaningful. The chain has TRBV7-9 and TRBJ1-2, with 7 bases identical to TRBD1. Germline loops: CDR1 SEHNR, CDR2 FQNEAQ (reference sequence). The CDR3 sequence is 13 residues long. The junction had 8 bases not matched to a gene; V was cut back by 5 bases and J by 8 bases. In nucleotides, the CDR3 is TGTGCCAGCAGCCAGACAGGGTCGACAGGCTACACCTTC. Translated: CASSQTGSTGYTF. The full variable domain, with the rest looked up from reference TRBV7-9 and TRBJ1-2, is DTGVSQNPRHKITKRGQNVTFRCDPISEHNRLYWYRQTLGQGPEFLTYFQNEAQLEKSRLLSDRFSAERPKGSFSTLEIQRTEQGDSAMYLCASSQTGSTGYTFGSGTRLTVV.

The sample holds many counts of this clonotype. Since it is a stray read in a library aimed at alpha chains, this beta chain has a size that is not meaningful. V is TRBV20-1 and J is TRBJ2-7; D may be TRBD2 (5 bases). CDR3 length: 14 residues. Germline V CDR1 and CDR2: DFQATT, SNEGSKA (reference sequence). V dropped 0 bases and J dropped 2 bases, with 11 bases sitting between them. Here the CDR3 reads CSARDPGKAYEQYF. The CDR3 DNA follows: TGCAGTGCTAGAGATCCGGGAAAGGCCTACGAGCAGTACTTC.

This clonotype was found once. A read error may be the cause here, since a much bigger clone is one base away. This beta chain came through as a stray read in a library set up for alpha chains, and its size says little. This chain connects TRBV9 to TRBJ2-3, with a weak D call TRBD2 (6 bases). Germline CDR1 SGDLS, CDR2 YYNGEE. V was clipped by 4 bases and J by 4 bases, with 22 bases between them. This CDR3 is 17 amino acids long. CDR3 DNA sequence: TGTGCCAGCAGCACCATTCCTAGCGTGAGGGGCGCAGATACGCAGTATTTT. This codes for CASSTIPSVRGADTQYF. Drawing the rest from reference TRBV9 and TRBJ2-3, the complete variable domain is DSGVTQTPKHLITATGQRVTLRCSPRSGDLSVYWYQQSLDQGLQFLIQYYNGEERAKGNILERFSAQQFPDLHSELNLSSLELGDSALYFCASSTIPSVRGADTQYFGPGTRLTVL.

As concerns this clonotype: This beta chain is an off-target read within a library intended for alpha chains, so its frequency means little. The V call is TRBV11-2, the J call TRBJ2-1; 7 positions match TRBD1. There are 14 residues in the CDR3. Germline CDR1 and CDR2: SGHAT and FQNNGV. J gave up 8 bases and V 3 bases, and 7 bases lay outside the gene matches. For the CDR3, the DNA is TGTGCCAGCAGCTTGGGACAGTTTTCGGATGAGCAGTTCTTC. It codes for CASSLGQFSDEQFF.

This clonotype is medium-sized (0.01 to 0.1%) by share. In a library made to pick up alpha chains, this beta chain is a stray read with a size that means little. The V and J genes are TRBV12-3 or TRBV12-4 and TRBJ2-4, with D tentatively TRBD1 (6 bases). The CDR3 is 13 residues long. V lost 3 bases and J lost 4, with 7 bases in between. CDR3 nucleotides: TGTGCCAGCAGTTTCGGACAGAAAAACATTCAGTACTTC. It specifies CASSFGQKNIQYF.

This clonotype was counted many times. For a library built for alpha chains, this beta chain is a stray read; little rests on its size. The rearrangement joins TRBV7-2 to TRBJ1-4; no firm D call. Between the trimmed V and J ends, which lost 5 bases and 7 bases, there was a span of 5 bases. Germline CDR1 and CDR2: SGHTA and FQGNSA. CDR3 length equals 11 residues. The CDR3 DNA is TGTGCCAGCAGCGTCAGTGAAAAACTGTTTTTT. Amino acids: CASSVSEKLFF.